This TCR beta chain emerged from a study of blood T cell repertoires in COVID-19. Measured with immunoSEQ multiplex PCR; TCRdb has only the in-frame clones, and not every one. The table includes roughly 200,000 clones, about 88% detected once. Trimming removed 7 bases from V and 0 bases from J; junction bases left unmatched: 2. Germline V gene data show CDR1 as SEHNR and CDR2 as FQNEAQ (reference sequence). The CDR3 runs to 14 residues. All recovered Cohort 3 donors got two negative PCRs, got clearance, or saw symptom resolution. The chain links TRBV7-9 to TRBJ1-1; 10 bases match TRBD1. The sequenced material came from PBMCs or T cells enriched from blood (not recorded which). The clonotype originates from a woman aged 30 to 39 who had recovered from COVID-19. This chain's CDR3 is CASTDRGMNTEAFF. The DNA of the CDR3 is TGTGCCAGCACGGACAGGGGGATGAACACTGAAGCTTTCTTT.